These 29 T cell receptor beta chains share one sample of origin, sequenced in a study of blood T cell repertoires in COVID-19. Profiling relied on immunoSEQ multiplex PCR, and the TCRdb table lists in-frame clones only, not all of them. The sample contains some 200,000 clones, approximately 87% of which appear only once. The sample comprised peripheral blood. These receptors all stem from a man aged 35 to 55 with active or convalescent COVID-19.

The chain uses TRBV28 and TRBJ1-3, with 7 positions matching TRBD1. Germline CDR1 reads MDHEN; CDR2 reads SYDVKM. Germline trimming cut 7 bases from V and 0 bases from J; bases unmatched to any gene: 9. The CDR3 totals 16 residues. CDR3 protein: CASTYLRDSSGNTIYF. The CDR3 nucleotides read TGTGCCAGCACCTACCTCCGGGACAGCTCTGGAAACACCATATATTTT.

The rearrangement links TRBV7-9 to TRBJ2-5, with 14 bases fitting TRBD2. The CDR3 extends over 17 amino acids. The germline CDR1 and CDR2 sequences are SEHNR and FQNEAQ (reference sequence). V lost 5 bases and J lost 2; bases outside the gene matches: 7. In DNA, the CDR3 is TGTGCCAGCAGCCCGGGGACTAGCGGGGGCGTTCAAGAGACCCAGTACTTC. Translated, it gives CASSPGTSGGVQETQYF.

V usage is TRBV28 and J usage is TRBJ2-1; TRBD2 matches at 8 bases. The CDR3 is 15 residues long. The germline V gene has CDR1 MDHEN and CDR2 SYDVKM. With V trimmed by 2 bases and J by 4 bases, 4 bases remained unmatched. The CDR3 nucleotides read TGTGCCAGCAGTTTACGGCCTAGCGGGTACAATGAGCAGTTCTTC. Protein sequence: CASSLRPSGYNEQFF.

The V gene is TRBV4-2, the J gene TRBJ2-4; 7 nucleotides align to TRBD1. With V trimmed by 5 bases and J by 7 bases, 11 bases remained unmatched. CDR1 LGHNA and CDR2 YNFKEQ come from the germline V gene. There are 15 residues in the CDR3. In DNA form, the CDR3 reads TGTGCCAGCAGCGAACGACAGGGTGCTGGGAACATTCAGTACTTC. It codes for CASSERQGAGNIQYF.

V usage is TRBV3-1 (or the pseudogene TRBV3-2) and J usage is TRBJ2-5; tentative D call: TRBD2 (6 bases). The CDR3 loop spans 16 amino acids. V was pared by 1 base and J by 1 base, with 13 bases between. Germline V gene lookup returns CDR1 LGHDT and CDR2 YNNKEL (reference sequence). The CDR3 spells CASSQGMASVQETQYF. Here the CDR3 DNA reads TGTGCCAGCAGCCAAGGGATGGCTAGCGTCCAAGAGACCCAGTACTTC.

This clone was seen a few times. Other DNA sequences from this sample encode an identical CDR3 as well. The chain links TRBV2 to TRBJ1-5, with D uncertain. The V end was cut by 6 bases, the J end by 6 bases, with 9 bases between. There are 12 residues in the CDR3. Germline V gene data show CDR1 as SNHLY and CDR2 as FYNNEI. The DNA for the CDR3 is TGTGCCAGCAGCGGGGAGCCTCAGCCCCAGCATTTT. Residues: CASSGEPQPQHF. The full variable domain, with the rest looked up from reference TRBV2 and TRBJ1-5, is EPEVTQTPSHQVTQMGQEVILRCVPISNHLYFYWYRQILGQKVEFLVSFYNNEISEKSEIFDDQFSVERPDGSNFTLKIRSTKLEDSAMYFCASSGEPQPQHFGDGTRLSIL.

The V call is TRBV5-1, the J call TRBJ1-1, with a weak D call TRBD1 (5 bases). Germline CDR1 SGHRS, CDR2 YFSETQ. Trimming took off 3 bases at V and 0 bases at J, with 12 bases between the two ends. CDR3 length: 15 residues. In nucleotides, the CDR3 is TGCGCCAGCAGCTCCCATGGGGACTTGAACACTGAAGCTTTCTTT. It specifies CASSSHGDLNTEAFF.

The chain combines TRBV30 with TRBJ2-2, with D perhaps matching TRBD1 (6 bases). Germline V gene data show CDR1 as GTSNPN and CDR2 as SVGIG (reference sequence). Trimming removed 0 bases from V and 7 bases from J, with 15 bases in between. The CDR3 has 15 amino acids. Here the CDR3 reads CAWSVTAGEGGELFF. CDR3 nucleotides: TGTGCCTGGAGTGTAACGGCAGGGGAAGGCGGGGAGCTGTTTTTT.

This sequence joins TRBV7-8 and TRBJ2-1; a weak D match, TRBD1 (6 bases). The CDR3 runs to 13 residues. Trimming removed 5 bases at V and 5 bases at J, with 10 bases between. Per the germline V gene, CDR1 is SGHVS and CDR2 is FQNEAQ. The CDR3 protein is CASSLGQNNEQFF. DNA of the CDR3: TGTGCCAGCAGCCTAGGACAGAACAATGAGCAGTTCTTC.

The chain recombines TRBV18 with TRBJ2-2; tentatively, D is TRBD2 (6 bases). The germline V gene encodes CDR1 KGHSH and CDR2 LQKENI. The CDR3 covers 15 residues. Deletions cut 6 bases from V and 3 bases from J, with 14 bases between. Here the CDR3 DNA reads TGTGCCAGCTCCCTCCGGAGGGTCGACACCGGGGAGCTGTTTTTT. This gives the protein CASSLRRVDTGELFF.

This chain joins TRBV24-1 and TRBJ1-2, with 8 positions matching TRBD1. Germline loops: CDR1 KGHDR, CDR2 SFDVKD. CDR3 length: 12 residues. The ends lost 9 bases at V and 7 bases at J; junction bases unmatched: 6. The DNA for the CDR3 is TGTGCCACCTCGGACAGGGTGACTGGCTACACCTTC. Protein: CATSDRVTGYTF.

V gene TRBV5-4 combines with J gene TRBJ2-2; perhaps TRBD1 as D (6 bases). Germline V gene data show CDR1 as SGHNT and CDR2 as YYREEE (reference sequence). CDR3 length: 18 amino acids. V was pared by 1 base and J by 3 bases, with 19 bases between. The CDR3 DNA is TGTGCCAGCAGCTTGCTAAGTCAAGGGGCAGGGGACACCGGGGAGCTGTTTTTT. Protein product: CASSLLSQGAGDTGELFF. Supplemented by reference TRBV5-4 and TRBJ2-2, the full variable domain reads ETGVTQSPTHLIKTRGQQVTLRCSSQSGHNTVSWYQQALGQGPQFIFQYYREEENGRGNFPPRFSGLQFPNYSSELNVNALELDDSALYLCASSLLSQGAGDTGELFFGEGSRLTVL.

The chain links TRBV28 to TRBJ2-7; unclear D gene. Trimming left V 9 bases short and J 0 bases short, with 15 bases between. CDR3 length: 14 residues. Germline CDR1 and CDR2: MDHEN and SYDVKM. DNA of the CDR3: TGTGCCAGTCGTGTCAGCCGGGTCTCCTACGAGCAGTACTTC. This translates into CASRVSRVSYEQYF.

This chain links TRBV28 with TRBJ1-1, with D unclear. V lost 7 bases, J lost 1 base, and 16 bases lay in between. Germline CDR1 MDHEN, CDR2 SYDVKM. The CDR3 totals 15 residues. CDR3 in amino acids: CASTLRPEGNTEAFF. For the CDR3, the DNA is TGTGCCAGCACCCTGAGGCCAGAGGGGAACACTGAAGCTTTCTTT.

The chain couples TRBV6-5 to TRBJ1-1, with a possible D match to TRBD1 (6 bases). CDR3 length equals 15 residues. Trimming left V 0 bases short and J 1 base short, with 9 bases between. Germline values: CDR1 MNHEY, CDR2 SVGAGI. CDR3: CASSYSPTGNTEAFF. CDR3 bases: TGTGCCAGCAGTTACTCACCGACAGGGAACACTGAAGCTTTCTTT.

This clone appeared once. The rearrangement uses TRBV5-8 and TRBJ1-2, with D possibly being TRBD1 (5 bases). The V end was cut by 2 bases, the J end by 13 bases, with 18 bases between. From germline, CDR1 is SGHTS and CDR2 YDEGEE. The CDR3 totals 13 residues. CDR3 DNA: TGTGCCAGCAGCTTTCGACTGACAGTCCCTACCACCTTC. It encodes CASSFRLTVPTTF. Combining the CDR3 with reference TRBV5-8 and TRBJ1-2 gives the whole variable domain EAGVTQSPTHLIKTRGQQATLRCSPISGHTSVYWYQQALGLGLQFLLWYDEGEERNRGNFPPRFSGRQFPNYSSELNVNALELEDSALYLCASSFRLTVPTTFGSGTRLTVV.

The V gene is TRBV5-1, the J gene TRBJ1-1, with 11 bases matching TRBD1. From germline, CDR1 is SGHRS and CDR2 YFSETQ. The CDR3 extends over 17 amino acids. Trimming removed 3 bases from V and 6 bases from J; junction bases left unmatched: 13. CDR3 residues: CASSSPGTGGRRSEAFF. CDR3 nucleotide sequence: TGCGCCAGCAGCTCGCCCGGGACAGGGGGACGCCGATCTGAAGCTTTCTTT.

The chain employs TRBV6-2 or TRBV6-3 and TRBJ2-5; possible D gene TRBD2, 6 bases. The CDR3 consists of 15 residues. Germline CDR1 is MNHEY and CDR2 is SVGEGT. Trimming took 6 bases from V and 4 from J, leaving 18 bases between them. The CDR3 here is CASSPGLRNSETQYF. The CDR3, as DNA: TGTGCCAGCAGCCCGGGACTGCGGAATTCAGAGACCCAGTACTTC.

This chain joins TRBV28 and TRBJ1-3, with D unclear. The V end lost 6 bases, the J end lost 0 bases, and 12 bases lay between the germline ends. CDR1 is MDHEN, CDR2 SYDVKM, per germline. The CDR3 is 15 residues long. CDR3 in DNA: TGTGCCAGCAGAGATACAGCACACTCTGGAAACACCATATATTTT. It encodes CASRDTAHSGNTIYF.

The chain recombines TRBV2 with TRBJ1-1, with TRBD1 matching over 10 bases. CDR1 and CDR2 from the germline V gene are SNHLY and FYNNEI. V was pared by 6 bases and J by 11 bases, with 9 bases of the junction left unmatched. The CDR3 runs 13 residues. The DNA of the CDR3 is TGTGCCAGCAGCAGAGACAGGGGGCTGAATGCTTTCTTT. Its protein is CASSRDRGLNAFF. Full variable domain (missing parts from reference TRBV2 and TRBJ1-1): EPEVTQTPSHQVTQMGQEVILRCVPISNHLYFYWYRQILGQKVEFLVSFYNNEISEKSEIFDDQFSVERPDGSNFTLKIRSTKLEDSAMYFCASSRDRGLNAFFGQGTRLTVV.

V and J are TRBV18 and TRBJ2-2; D possibly corresponds to TRBD2 (5 bases). Between the trimmed V and J ends, which lost 4 bases and 1 base, there was a span of 13 bases. The CDR3 consists of 16 residues. Germline CDR1 KGHSH, CDR2 LQKENI. In nucleotides, the CDR3 is TGTGCCAGCTCACGACCTGTGGGGAGGAACACCGGGGAGCTGTTTTTT. It codes for CASSRPVGRNTGELFF.

This chain joins TRBV29-1 and TRBJ1-1, with a weak D call TRBD1 (5 bases). Germline V gene lookup returns CDR1 SQVTM and CDR2 ANQGSEA. The germline V and J ends were trimmed by 6 bases and 0 bases, with 11 bases remaining between them. CDR3 length: 13 residues. The CDR3 nucleotides are TGCAGCGTCCGACAGATAATGAACACTGAAGCTTTCTTT. Amino acids: CSVRQIMNTEAFF.

For the CDR3, the DNA is TGTGCCATCAGTGAGTCCAGGGCGTCCGGAGAAAAACTGTTTTTT. Its translation is CAISESRASGEKLFF. V and J are TRBV10-3 and TRBJ1-4; D possibly corresponds to TRBD1 (5 bases). V was cut by 0 bases and J by 8 bases, with 13 bases left in between. The CDR3 runs 15 residues. CDR1 ENHRY and CDR2 SYGVKD come from the germline V gene.

V is TRBV4-3 and J is TRBJ1-4; no firm D call. Germline loops: CDR1 LGHNA, CDR2 YSLEER. The CDR3 has 15 residues. V dropped 1 base and J dropped 8 bases, with 14 bases sitting between them. The CDR3 protein is CASSQGEGRSEKLFF. The CDR3 DNA sequence: TGCGCCAGCAGCCAAGGAGAGGGTAGAAGCGAAAAACTGTTTTTT.

In this sample, this clone turned up a few times. The chain joins TRBV5-5 to TRBJ1-5; D possibly corresponds to TRBD1 (5 bases). V lost 0 bases, J lost 1 base, and 11 bases lay in between. The CDR3 runs 16 residues. CDR1 is SGHKS, CDR2 YYEKEE, per germline (reference sequence). CDR3 DNA: TGTGCCAGCAGCTTGGGGACCGCAGGGAGCAATCAGCCCCAGCATTTT. Protein: CASSLGTAGSNQPQHF.

The V gene is TRBV10-3, the J gene TRBJ1-1, with D possibly TRBD1 on 5 matching bases. The CDR3 length is 16 residues. In germline, CDR1 is ENHRY, CDR2 SYGVKD. Trimming removed 2 bases at V and 0 bases at J, with 13 bases between. CDR3 sequence (DNA): TGTGCCATCAGTGAGCCCGGCGGGGGTTTGAACACTGAAGCTTTCTTT. The encoded protein is CAISEPGGGLNTEAFF.

The chain combines TRBV19 with TRBJ2-2; TRBD2 agrees at 7 bases. The CDR3 loop spans 17 amino acids. The germline V gene encodes CDR1 LNHDA and CDR2 SQIVND (reference sequence). The junction had 14 bases not matched to a gene; V was cut back by 5 bases and J by 5 bases. The CDR3 DNA is TGTGCCAGTAGTGCCGATCTGGGCGGGGGACCAACCGGGGAGCTGTTTTTT. Residues: CASSADLGGGPTGELFF.

The V and J genes are TRBV27 and TRBJ1-3; TRBD1 is a possible D gene (5 bases). Trimming stripped 2 bases from V and 1 base from J, with 9 bases between. The germline CDR1 and CDR2 sequences are MNHEY and SMNVEV (reference sequence). The length of the CDR3 is 15 residues. DNA of the CDR3: TGTGCCAGCAGTTTAGGGGCACAATCTGGAAACACCATATATTTT. Protein sequence: CASSLGAQSGNTIYF.

The rearrangement links TRBV9 to TRBJ1-1, with a weak D call TRBD1 (5 bases). The CDR3 length is 12 residues. V shed 5 bases and J shed 6 bases, with 11 bases lying between them. Germline CDR1 SGDLS, CDR2 YYNGEE. The CDR3 loop reads CASRGDSAEAFF. As DNA, the CDR3 is TGTGCCAGCAGAGGAGACAGCGCTGAAGCTTTCTTT.